This TCR beta chain was recovered during a study of T cell changes during pregnancy in multiple sclerosis. This clone was picked up a small number of times. The protocol was immunoSEQ multiplex PCR, while the TCRdb copy is restricted to in-frame clones and leaves out a portion. The sample lists tens of thousands of clones, 80% to 95% occurring once. This TCR was sampled from a female donor in good health, enrolled as a control in a pregnancy study. Sequenced here: peripheral blood, sampled in the first trimester of pregnancy.

The CDR3 nucleotides read TGTGCCAGCAGCCTCGGGACTAGCGGGTACTCCTACAATGAGCAGTTCTTC. This encodes CASSLGTSGYSYNEQFF. The chain combines TRBV5-4 with TRBJ2-1; 12 bases line up with TRBD2. CDR1 is SGHNT and CDR2 is YYREEE in the germline V gene (reference sequence). CDR3 length: 17 residues. V was pared by 4 bases and J by 0 bases, with 5 bases of the junction left unmatched.